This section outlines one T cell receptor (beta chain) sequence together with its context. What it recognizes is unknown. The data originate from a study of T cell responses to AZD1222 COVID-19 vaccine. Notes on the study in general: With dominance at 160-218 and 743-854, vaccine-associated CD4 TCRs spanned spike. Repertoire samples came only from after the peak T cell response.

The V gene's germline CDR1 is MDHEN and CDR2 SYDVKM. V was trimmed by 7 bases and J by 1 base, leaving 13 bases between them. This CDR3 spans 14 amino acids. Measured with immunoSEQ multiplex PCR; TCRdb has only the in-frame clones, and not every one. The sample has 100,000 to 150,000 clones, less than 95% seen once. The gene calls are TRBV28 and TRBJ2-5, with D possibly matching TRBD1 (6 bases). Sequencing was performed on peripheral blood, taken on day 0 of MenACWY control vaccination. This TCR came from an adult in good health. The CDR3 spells CASIPRGIQETQYF. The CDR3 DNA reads TGTGCCAGCATCCCCAGGGGCATCCAAGAGACCCAGTACTTC.